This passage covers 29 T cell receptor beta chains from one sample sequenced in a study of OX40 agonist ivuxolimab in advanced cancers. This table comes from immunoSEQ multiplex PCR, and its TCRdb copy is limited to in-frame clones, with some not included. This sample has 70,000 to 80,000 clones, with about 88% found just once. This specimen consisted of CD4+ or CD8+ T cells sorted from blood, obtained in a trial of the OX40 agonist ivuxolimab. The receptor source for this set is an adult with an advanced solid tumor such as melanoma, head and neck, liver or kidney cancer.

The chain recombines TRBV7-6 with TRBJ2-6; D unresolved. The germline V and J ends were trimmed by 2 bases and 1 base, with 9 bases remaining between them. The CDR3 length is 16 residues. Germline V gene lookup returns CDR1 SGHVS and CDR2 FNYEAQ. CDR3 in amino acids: CASSLLTGSGANVLTF. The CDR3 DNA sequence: TGTGCCAGCAGCTTATTAACCGGATCTGGGGCCAACGTCCTGACTTTC.

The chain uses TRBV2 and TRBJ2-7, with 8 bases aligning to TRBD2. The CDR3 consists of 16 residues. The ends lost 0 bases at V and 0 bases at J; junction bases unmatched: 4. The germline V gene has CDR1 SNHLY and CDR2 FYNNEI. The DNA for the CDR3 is TGTGCCAGCAGTGAAGCTAAGAGCGGGAGCTCCTACGAGCAGTACTTC. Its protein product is CASSEAKSGSSYEQYF. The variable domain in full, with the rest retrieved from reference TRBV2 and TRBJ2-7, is EPEVTQTPSHQVTQMGQEVILRCVPISNHLYFYWYRQILGQKVEFLVSFYNNEISEKSEIFDDQFSVERPDGSNFTLKIRSTKLEDSAMYFCASSEAKSGSSYEQYFGPGTRLTVT.

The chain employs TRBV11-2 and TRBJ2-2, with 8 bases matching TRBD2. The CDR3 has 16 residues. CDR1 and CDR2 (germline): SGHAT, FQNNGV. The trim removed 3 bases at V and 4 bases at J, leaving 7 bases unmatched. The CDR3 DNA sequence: TGTGCCAGCAGCTTCTCCAGCGGGAGTGGCACCGGGGAGCTGTTTTTT. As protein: CASSFSSGSGTGELFF. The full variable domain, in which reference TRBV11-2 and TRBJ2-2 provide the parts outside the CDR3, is EAGVAQSPRYKIIEKRQSVAFWCNPISGHATLYWYQQILGQGPKLLIQFQNNGVVDDSQLPKDRFSAERLKGVDSTLKIQPAKLEDSAVYLCASSFSSGSGTGELFFGEGSRLTVL.

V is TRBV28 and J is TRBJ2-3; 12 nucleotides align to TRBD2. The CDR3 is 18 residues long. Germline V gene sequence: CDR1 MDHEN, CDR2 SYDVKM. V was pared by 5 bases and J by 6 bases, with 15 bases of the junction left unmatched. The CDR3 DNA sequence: TGTGCCAGCAGTCCCCCGACAGGGTCAGGACTAGCGGGGGATACGCAGTATTTT. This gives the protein CASSPPTGSGLAGDTQYF.

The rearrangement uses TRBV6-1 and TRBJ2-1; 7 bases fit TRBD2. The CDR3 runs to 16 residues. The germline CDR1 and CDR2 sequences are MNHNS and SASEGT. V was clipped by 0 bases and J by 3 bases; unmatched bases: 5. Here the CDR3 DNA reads TGTGCCAGCAGTGAAGCGCGGGCTAGCGGCTACAATGAGCAGTTCTTC. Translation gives CASSEARASGYNEQFF.

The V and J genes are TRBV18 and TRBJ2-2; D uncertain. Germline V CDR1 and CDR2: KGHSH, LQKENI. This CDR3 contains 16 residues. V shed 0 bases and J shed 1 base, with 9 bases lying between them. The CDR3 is CASSPPVSKNTGELFF. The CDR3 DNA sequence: TGTGCCAGCTCACCACCAGTCAGCAAGAACACCGGGGAGCTGTTTTTT.

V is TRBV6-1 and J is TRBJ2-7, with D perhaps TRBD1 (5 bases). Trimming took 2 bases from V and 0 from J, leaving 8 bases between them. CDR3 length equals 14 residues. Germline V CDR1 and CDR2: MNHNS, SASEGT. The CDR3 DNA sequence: TGTGCCAGCAGTGAACAACAGGTCTCCTACGAGCAGTACTTC. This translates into CASSEQQVSYEQYF.

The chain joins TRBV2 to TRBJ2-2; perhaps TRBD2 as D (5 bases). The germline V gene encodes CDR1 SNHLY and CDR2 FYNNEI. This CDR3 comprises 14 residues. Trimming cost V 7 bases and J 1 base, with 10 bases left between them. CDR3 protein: CASKRSENTGELFF. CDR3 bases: TGTGCCAGCAAGCGGTCAGAGAACACCGGGGAGCTGTTTTTT.

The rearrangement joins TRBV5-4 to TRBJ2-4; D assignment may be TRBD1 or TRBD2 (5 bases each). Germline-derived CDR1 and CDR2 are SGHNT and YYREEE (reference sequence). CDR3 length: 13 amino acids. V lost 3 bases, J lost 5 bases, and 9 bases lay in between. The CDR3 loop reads CASSWVGENIQYF. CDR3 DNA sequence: TGTGCCAGCAGCTGGGTGGGGGAAAACATTCAGTACTTC.

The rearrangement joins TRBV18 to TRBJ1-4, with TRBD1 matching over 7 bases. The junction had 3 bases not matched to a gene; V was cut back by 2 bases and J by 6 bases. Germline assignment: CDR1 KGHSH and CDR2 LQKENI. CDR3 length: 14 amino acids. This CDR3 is CASSPETGYEKLFF. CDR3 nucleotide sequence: TGTGCCAGCTCACCAGAGACAGGGTATGAAAAACTGTTTTTT. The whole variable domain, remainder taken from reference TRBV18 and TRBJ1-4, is NAGVMQNPRHLVRRRGQEARLRCSPMKGHSHVYWYRQLPEEGLKFMVYLQKENIIDESGMPKERFSAEFPKEGPSILRIQQVVRGDSAAYFCASSPETGYEKLFFGSGTQLSVL.

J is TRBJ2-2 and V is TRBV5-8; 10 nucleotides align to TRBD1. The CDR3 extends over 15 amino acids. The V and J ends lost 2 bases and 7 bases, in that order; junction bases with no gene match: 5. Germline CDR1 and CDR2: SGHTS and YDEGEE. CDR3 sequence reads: CASSLDRGQIGELFF. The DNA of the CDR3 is TGTGCCAGCAGCTTAGACAGGGGGCAAATCGGGGAGCTGTTTTTT. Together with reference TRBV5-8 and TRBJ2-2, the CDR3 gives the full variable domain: EAGVTQSPTHLIKTRGQQATLRCSPISGHTSVYWYQQALGLGLQFLLWYDEGEERNRGNFPPRFSGRQFPNYSSELNVNALELEDSALYLCASSLDRGQIGELFFGEGSRLTVL.

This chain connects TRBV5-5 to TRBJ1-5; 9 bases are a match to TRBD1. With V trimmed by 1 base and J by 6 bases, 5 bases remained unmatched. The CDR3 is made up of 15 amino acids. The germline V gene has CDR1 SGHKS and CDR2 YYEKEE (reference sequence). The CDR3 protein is CASSLPDRGRQPQHF. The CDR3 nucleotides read TGTGCCAGCAGCTTGCCGGACAGGGGCCGTCAGCCCCAGCATTTT.

This CDR3 is CASREGLTDTQYF. The CDR3 DNA follows: TGCGCCAGCAGAGAGGGATTGACAGATACGCAGTATTTT. This chain uses TRBV5-1 with TRBJ2-3; D is possibly TRBD2 (5 bases). V lost 5 bases, J lost 3 bases, and 10 bases lay in between. Germline values: CDR1 SGHRS, CDR2 YFSETQ. The CDR3 runs to 13 residues. The full variable domain, rest sourced from reference TRBV5-1 and TRBJ2-3, is KAGVTQTPRYLIKTRGQQVTLSCSPISGHRSVSWYQQTPGQGLQFLFEYFSETQRNKGNFPGRFSGRQFSNSRSEMNVSTLELGDSALYLCASREGLTDTQYFGPGTRLTVL.

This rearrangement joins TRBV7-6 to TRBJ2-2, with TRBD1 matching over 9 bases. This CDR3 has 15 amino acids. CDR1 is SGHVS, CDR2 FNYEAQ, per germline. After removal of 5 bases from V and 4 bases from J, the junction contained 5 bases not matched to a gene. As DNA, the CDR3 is TGTGCCAGCAGCCCTCAGACAGGGGGCACCGGGGAGCTGTTTTTT. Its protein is CASSPQTGGTGELFF.

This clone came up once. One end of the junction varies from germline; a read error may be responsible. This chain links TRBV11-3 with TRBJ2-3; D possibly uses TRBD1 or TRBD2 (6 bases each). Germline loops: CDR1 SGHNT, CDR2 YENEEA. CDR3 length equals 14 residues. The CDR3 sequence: CASSLGGTGDAQYF. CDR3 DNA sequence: TGTGCCAGCAGTTTAGGGGGGACTGGCGATGCGCAGTATTTT.

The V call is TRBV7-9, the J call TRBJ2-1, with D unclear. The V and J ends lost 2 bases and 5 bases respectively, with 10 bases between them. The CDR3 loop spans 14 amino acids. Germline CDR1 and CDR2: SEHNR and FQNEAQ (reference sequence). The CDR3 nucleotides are TGTGCCAGCAGCTTAATGGCAGGAAACAATGAGCAGTTCTTC. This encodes CASSLMAGNNEQFF.

This CDR3 reads CASTDSQFLMNTEAFF. The CDR3, as DNA: TGTGCCAGTACGGACAGCCAATTCCTTATGAACACTGAAGCTTTCTTT. This chain uses TRBV19 with TRBJ1-1; possibly TRBD1 for D (6 bases). Per the germline V gene, CDR1 is LNHDA and CDR2 is SQIVND (reference sequence). V was clipped by 7 bases and J by 0 bases, with 18 bases between them. The CDR3 covers 16 residues.

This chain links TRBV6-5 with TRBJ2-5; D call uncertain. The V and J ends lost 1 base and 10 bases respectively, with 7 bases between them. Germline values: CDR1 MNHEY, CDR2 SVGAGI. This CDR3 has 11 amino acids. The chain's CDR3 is CASSYYKDQYF. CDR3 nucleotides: TGTGCCAGCAGTTACTACAAAGACCAGTACTTC.

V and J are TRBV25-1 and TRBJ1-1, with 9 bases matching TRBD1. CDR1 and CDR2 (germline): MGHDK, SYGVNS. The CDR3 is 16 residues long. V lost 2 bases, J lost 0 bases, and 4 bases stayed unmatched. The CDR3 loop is CASSESTGGVNTEAFF. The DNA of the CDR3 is TGTGCCAGCAGTGAAAGCACAGGGGGCGTGAACACTGAAGCTTTCTTT.

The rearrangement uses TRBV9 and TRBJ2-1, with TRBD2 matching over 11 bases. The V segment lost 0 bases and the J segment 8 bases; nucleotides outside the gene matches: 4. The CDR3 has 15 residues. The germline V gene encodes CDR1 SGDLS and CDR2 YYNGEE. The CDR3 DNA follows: TGTGCCAGCAGCGTAGTTAGCGGGAGGGGGTATGAGCAGTTCTTC. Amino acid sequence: CASSVVSGRGYEQFF.

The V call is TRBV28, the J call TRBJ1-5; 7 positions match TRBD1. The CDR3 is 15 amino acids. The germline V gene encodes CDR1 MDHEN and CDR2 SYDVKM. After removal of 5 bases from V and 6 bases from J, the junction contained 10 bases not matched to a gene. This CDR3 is CASSPRTGARQPQHF. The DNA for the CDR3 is TGTGCCAGCAGTCCTCGGACAGGAGCGCGTCAGCCCCAGCATTTT.

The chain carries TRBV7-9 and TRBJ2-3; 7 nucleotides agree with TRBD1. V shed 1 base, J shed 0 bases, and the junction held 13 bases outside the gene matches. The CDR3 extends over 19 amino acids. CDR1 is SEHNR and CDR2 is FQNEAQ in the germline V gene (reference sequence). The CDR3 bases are TGTGCCAGCAGCTTAGATCTGGGCAGGGGGTATACTAGCACAGATACGCAGTATTTT. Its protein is CASSLDLGRGYTSTDTQYF.

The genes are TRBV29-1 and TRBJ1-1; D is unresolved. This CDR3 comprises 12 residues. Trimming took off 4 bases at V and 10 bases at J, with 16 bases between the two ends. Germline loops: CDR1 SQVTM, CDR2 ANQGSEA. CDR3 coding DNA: TGCAGCGTTGTCCTGGACCTGAAAGTAGCTTTCTTT. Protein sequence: CSVVLDLKVAFF. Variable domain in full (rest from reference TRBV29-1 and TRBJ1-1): SAVISQKPSRDICQRGTSLTIQCQVDSQVTMMFWYRQQPGQSLTLIATANQGSEATYESGFVIDKFPISRPNLTFSTLTVSNMSPEDSSIYLCSVVLDLKVAFFGQGTRLTVV.

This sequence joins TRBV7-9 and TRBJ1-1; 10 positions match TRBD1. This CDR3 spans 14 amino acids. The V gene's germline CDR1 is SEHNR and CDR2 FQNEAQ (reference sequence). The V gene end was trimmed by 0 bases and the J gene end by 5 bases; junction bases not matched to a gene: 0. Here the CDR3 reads CASSLADRGTEAFF. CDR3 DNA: TGTGCCAGCAGCTTAGCGGACAGGGGGACTGAAGCTTTCTTT.

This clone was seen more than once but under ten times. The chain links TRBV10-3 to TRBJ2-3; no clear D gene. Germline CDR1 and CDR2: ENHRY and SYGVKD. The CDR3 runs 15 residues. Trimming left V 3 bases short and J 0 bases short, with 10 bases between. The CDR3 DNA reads TGTGCCATCAGTGAACCTTATTCTAGCACAGATACGCAGTATTTT. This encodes CAISEPYSSTDTQYF.

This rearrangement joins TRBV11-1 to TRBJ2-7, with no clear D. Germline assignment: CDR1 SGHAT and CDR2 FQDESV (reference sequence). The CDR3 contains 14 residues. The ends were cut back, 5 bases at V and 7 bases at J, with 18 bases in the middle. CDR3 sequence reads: CASSDRLVGTEQYF. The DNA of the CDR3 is TGTGCCAGCAGCGACCGTTTAGTGGGAACGGAGCAGTACTTC.

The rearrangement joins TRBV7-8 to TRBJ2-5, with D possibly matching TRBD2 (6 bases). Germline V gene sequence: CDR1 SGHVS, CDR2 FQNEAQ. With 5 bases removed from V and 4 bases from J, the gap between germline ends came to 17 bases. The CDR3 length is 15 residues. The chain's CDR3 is CASSPGIGGGETQYF. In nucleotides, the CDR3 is TGTGCCAGCAGCCCTGGAATCGGGGGAGGAGAGACCCAGTACTTC.

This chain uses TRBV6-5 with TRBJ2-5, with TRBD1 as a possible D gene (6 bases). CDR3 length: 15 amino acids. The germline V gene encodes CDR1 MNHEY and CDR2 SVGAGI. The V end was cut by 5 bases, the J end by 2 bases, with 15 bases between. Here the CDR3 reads CASSGPQGRQETQYF. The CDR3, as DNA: TGTGCCAGCAGTGGCCCACAGGGCAGGCAAGAGACCCAGTACTTC.

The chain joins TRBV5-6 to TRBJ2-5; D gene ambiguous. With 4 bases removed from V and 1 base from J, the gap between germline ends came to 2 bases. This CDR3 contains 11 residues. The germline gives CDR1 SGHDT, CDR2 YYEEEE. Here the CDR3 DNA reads TGTGCCAGCAGCGTCCAAGAGACCCAGTACTTC. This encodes CASSVQETQYF.